This TCR beta chain was sequenced in a study of CD8+CD57+ T cells in acquired aplastic anemia. Across the whole study: Healthy CD8+ samples averaged approximately 11 million reads.

General study results and limits: In common between the patients and the controls were twenty-nine CD8+ CDR3 sequences. Any difference that existed in CD8+ Simpson's diversity between patients and controls was not significant.

As to this clonotype: What it binds is unknown.

Both TCR beta VDJ combination and CDR3 sequence profiling were carried out. Genomic DNA was the template for this profiling. TCRdb re-called the reads with MiXCR, one entry per CDR3 protein. The table records fewer than 250,000 distinct CDR3 sequences, around 59% of them present only once. This CDR3 spans 18 amino acids. CDR1 and CDR2 (germline): GTSNPN, SVGIG (reference sequence). Trimming left V 1 base short and J 7 bases short, with 26 bases between. The chain joins TRBV30 to TRBJ1-5; D is possibly TRBD1 (6 bases). The sequence was collected from a human donor in good health, serving as a control. The sample comprised sorted CD4+, CD8+, or CD8+CD57+ T cells (not recorded which) from PBMCs. CDR3 nucleotides: TGTGCCTGGAGTGCCGCCTCGGGGGCGAATGTTCCCAAACAGCCCCAGCATTTT. The encoded protein is CAWSAASGANVPKQPQHF.